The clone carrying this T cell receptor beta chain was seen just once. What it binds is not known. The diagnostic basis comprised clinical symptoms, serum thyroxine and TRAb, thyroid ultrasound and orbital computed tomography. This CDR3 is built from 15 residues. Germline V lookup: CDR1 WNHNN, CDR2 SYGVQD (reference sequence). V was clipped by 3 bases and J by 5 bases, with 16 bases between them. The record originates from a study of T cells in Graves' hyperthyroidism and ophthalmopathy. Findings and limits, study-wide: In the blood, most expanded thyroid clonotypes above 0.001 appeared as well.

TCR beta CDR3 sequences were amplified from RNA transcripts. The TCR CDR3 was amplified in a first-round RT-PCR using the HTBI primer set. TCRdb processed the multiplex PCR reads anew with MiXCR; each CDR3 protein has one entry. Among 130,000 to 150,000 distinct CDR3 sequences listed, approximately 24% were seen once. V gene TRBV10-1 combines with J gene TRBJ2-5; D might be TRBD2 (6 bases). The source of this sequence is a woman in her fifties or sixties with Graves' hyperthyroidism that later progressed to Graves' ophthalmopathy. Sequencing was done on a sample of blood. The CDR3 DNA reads TGCGCCAGCAGTGACGTTATTACGGGAGTTGAGACCCAGTACTTC. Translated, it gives CASSDVITGVETQYF.